This TCR beta chain was captured by sequencing in a study of T cell repertoires in cytomegalovirus infection (dated by TCRdb to between 2019 and 2020). In terms of the full investigation: The HLA type of each donor mattered for the analysis, because public TCR beta signatures pointed to carriage of CMV infection along with the matching HLA type.

The research as a whole found: The ex vivo response was dominated by HLA-C-restricted CMV-specific TCR beta clonotypes, and the single most frequent clonotype in two of eight donors was supplied by these HLA-C-restricted clonotypes. Cumulative frequency of public TCR beta family members discriminated carriers of CMV infection plus the relevant HLA type in this cohort and an independent approximately 370-donor cohort.

TCRdb names Illumina HiSeq 1500 as the instrument used. TCRdb applied fastp at Q25 and MiXCR to the public reads, then kept only in-frame beta chains. A single entry per CDR3 protein holds the most common genes and DNA from its merged rows. The sample profile shows some 220,000 distinct CDR3 sequences; over 9% of them were found once. The ten largest account for roughly 1.7% of the sample. For this clonotype: Its antigen has not been determined. No per-base quality is available; no much larger clone lies one base away.

CDR1 SGHRS and CDR2 YFSETQ are derived from the germline V gene. The CDR3 runs 13 residues from the cysteine to the phenylalanine. Only the CDR3 portion is preserved as DNA: 39 bases, with reading frame beginning at the first base. A distance of 7 bases separates the germline ends of V and J, which lose 4 bases and 0 bases respectively. Sequencing input: PBMCs. The sequence came from a human donor in good health (CMV status not recorded). Some clones in this sample may be carry-over from other donors' samples. This sequence uses TRBV5-1 and TRBJ1-1; too little of a D gene remains to name it. The sequenced DNA: TGCGCCAGCAGCCGACGGATGAACACTGAAGCTTTCTTT. Its translation reads: CASSRRMNTEAFF.